This TCR beta chain emerged from a study of blood T cells in healthy people across ages. Study-wide results and limits: Fewer expanded clones and more diversity marked long-lived versus aged donors. Unknown CMV status may confound age-related changes in expanded clones.

From germline, CDR1 is GTSNPN and CDR2 SVGIG (reference sequence). Trimming cost V 2 bases and J 7 bases, with 5 bases left between them. CDR3 length: 10 residues. Primed by a sample-barcoded 5' primer and a J-beta primer mix, a second PCR proceeded for roughly 7 to 11 cycles. Via MiXCR, TCRdb re-called the 5' RACE reads, giving one row per CDR3 protein. Of around 1.5 million distinct CDR3 sequences listed, roughly 40% are singletons. Notes on this clonotype: No antigen is known for it.

The sequenced sample consisted of blood. The sequence was collected from a woman aged 18 to 35 in good health. This chain joins TRBV30 and TRBJ1-2, with unresolved D. The CDR3 bases are TGTGCCTGGAGTTCGCTTGGCTACACCTTC. Its translation is CAWSSLGYTF.